The T cell receptor (beta chain) under discussion was sequenced for a study of radiation and T cells in renal cell carcinoma. Study-level results: Top tumor clonotypes rose in blood 2 weeks post-radiation, then contracted. Baseline intratumoral clonotype presence is unknown without pretreatment biopsies.

The CDR3 runs to 16 residues. The germline CDR1 and CDR2 sequences are SGHRS and YFSETQ. The V gene lost 4 bases and the J gene lost 3 bases, with 17 bases spanning the gap. Repertoires were generated with immunoSEQ multiplex PCR, while TCRdb's copy carries only in-frame clones and drops some. The sample includes tens of thousands of clones, more than 75% of them seen just once. This clone has just one count. The antigen remains undetermined. Time point described: baseline pretreatment blood. Treatment reported: 15 Gy SBRT to primary tumor, nephrectomy 4 weeks later. Blood was sampled at baseline, 2 weeks and 4 weeks after SBRT. This renal cell carcinoma was of the clear cell type.

The sample in question was blood, obtained from a patient whose treatment included radiotherapy and nephrectomy. This sequence joins TRBV5-1 and TRBJ1-5; no firm D call. This TCR derives from a man aged 55 to 70 with renal cell carcinoma. The CDR3 sequence is CASSAEPGWTNQPQHF. The CDR3 DNA reads as TGCGCCAGCAGCGCGGAACCGGGATGGACCAATCAGCCCCAGCATTTT.